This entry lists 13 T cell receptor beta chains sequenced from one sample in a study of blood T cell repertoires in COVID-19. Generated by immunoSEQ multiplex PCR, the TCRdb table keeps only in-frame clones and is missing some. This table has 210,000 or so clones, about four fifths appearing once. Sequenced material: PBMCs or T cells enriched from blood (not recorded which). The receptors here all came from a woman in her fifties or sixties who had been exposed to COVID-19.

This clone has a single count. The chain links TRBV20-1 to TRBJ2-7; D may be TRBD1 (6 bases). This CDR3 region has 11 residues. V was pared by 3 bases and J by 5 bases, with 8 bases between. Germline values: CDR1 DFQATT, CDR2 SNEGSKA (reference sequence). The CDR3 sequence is CSASRTDEQYF. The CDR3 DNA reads TGCAGTGCTAGCAGGACAGACGAGCAGTACTTC.

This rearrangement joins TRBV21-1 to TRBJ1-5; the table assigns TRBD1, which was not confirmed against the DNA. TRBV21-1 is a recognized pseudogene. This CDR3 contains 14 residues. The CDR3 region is CASSKEQGNQPQHF. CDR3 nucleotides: TGTGCCAGCAGCAAGGAACAGGGGAATCAGCCCCAGCATTTT.

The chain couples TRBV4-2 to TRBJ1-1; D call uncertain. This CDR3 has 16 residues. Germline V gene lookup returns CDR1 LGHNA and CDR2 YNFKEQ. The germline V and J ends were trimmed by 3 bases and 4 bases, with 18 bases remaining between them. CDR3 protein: CASSHLRRESGTEAFF. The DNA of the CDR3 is TGTGCCAGCAGCCACCTCAGGAGGGAATCAGGCACTGAAGCTTTCTTT.

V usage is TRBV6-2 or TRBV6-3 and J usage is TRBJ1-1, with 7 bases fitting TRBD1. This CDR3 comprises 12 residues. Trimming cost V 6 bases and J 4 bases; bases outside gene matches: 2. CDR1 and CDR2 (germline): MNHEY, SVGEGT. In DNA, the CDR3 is TGTGCCAGCAGCACAGGGGTCACTGAAGCTTTCTTT. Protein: CASSTGVTEAFF.

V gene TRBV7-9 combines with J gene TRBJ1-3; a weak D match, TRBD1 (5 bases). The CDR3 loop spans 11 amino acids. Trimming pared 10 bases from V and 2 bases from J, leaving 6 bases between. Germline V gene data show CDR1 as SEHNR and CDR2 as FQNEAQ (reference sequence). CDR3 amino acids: CATGTGNTIYF. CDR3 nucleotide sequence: TGTGCCACAGGGACTGGAAACACCATATATTTT.

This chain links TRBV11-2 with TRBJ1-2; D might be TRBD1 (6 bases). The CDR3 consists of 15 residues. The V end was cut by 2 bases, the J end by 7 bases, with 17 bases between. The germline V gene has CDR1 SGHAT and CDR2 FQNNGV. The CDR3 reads CASSLNPQGQGGYTF. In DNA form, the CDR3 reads TGTGCCAGCAGCTTAAACCCTCAGGGGCAGGGTGGCTACACCTTC. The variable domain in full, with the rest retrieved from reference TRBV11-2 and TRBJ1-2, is EAGVAQSPRYKIIEKRQSVAFWCNPISGHATLYWYQQILGQGPKLLIQFQNNGVVDDSQLPKDRFSAERLKGVDSTLKIQPAKLEDSAVYLCASSLNPQGQGGYTFGSGTRLTVV.

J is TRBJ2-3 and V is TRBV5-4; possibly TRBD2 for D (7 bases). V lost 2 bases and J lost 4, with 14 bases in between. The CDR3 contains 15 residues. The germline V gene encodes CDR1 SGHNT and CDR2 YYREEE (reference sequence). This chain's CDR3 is CASSFGGGHSDTQYF. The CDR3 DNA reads TGTGCCAGCAGCTTTGGGGGGGGCCATTCAGATACGCAGTATTTT.

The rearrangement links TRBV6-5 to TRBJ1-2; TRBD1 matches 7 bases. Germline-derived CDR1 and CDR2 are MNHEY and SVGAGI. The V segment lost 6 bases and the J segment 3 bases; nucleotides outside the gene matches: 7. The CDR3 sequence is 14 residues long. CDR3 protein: CASSLTGSDYGYTF. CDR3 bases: TGTGCCAGCAGCCTGACAGGGAGTGACTATGGCTACACCTTC.

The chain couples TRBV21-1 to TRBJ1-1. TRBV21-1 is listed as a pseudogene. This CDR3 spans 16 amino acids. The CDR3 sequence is CASNHHSGGGGTEAFF. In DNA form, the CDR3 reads TGTGCCAGCAACCACCATTCGGGAGGGGGCGGGACTGAAGCTTTCTTT.

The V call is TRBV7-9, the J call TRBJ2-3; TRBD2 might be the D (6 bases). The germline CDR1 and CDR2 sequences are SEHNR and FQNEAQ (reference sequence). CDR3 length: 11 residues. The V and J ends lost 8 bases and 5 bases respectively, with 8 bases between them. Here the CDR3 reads CASSEGDTQYF. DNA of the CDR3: TGTGCCAGCTCGGAGGGAGATACGCAGTATTTT.

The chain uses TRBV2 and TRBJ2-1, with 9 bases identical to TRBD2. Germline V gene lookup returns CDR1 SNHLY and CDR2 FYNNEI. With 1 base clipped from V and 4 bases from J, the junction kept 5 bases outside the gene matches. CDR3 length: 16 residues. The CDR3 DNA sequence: TGTGCCAGCAGTGAAGATGCGGGGGGGAGTTACAATGAGCAGTTCTTC. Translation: CASSEDAGGSYNEQFF.

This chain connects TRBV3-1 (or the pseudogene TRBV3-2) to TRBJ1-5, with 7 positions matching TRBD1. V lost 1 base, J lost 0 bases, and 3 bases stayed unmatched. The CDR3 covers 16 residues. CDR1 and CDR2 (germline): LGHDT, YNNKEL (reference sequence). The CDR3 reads CASSQGGGYSNQPQHF. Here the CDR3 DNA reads TGTGCCAGCAGCCAAGGAGGGGGCTATAGCAATCAGCCCCAGCATTTT.

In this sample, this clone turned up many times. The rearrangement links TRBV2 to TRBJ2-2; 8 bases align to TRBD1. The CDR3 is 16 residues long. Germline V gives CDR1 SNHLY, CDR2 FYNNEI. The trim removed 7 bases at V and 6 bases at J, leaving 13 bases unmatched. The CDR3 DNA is TGTGCCAGCAAATATTCAGGGGGCGCGGTAGCCGGGGAGCTGTTTTTT. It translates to CASKYSGGAVAGELFF.